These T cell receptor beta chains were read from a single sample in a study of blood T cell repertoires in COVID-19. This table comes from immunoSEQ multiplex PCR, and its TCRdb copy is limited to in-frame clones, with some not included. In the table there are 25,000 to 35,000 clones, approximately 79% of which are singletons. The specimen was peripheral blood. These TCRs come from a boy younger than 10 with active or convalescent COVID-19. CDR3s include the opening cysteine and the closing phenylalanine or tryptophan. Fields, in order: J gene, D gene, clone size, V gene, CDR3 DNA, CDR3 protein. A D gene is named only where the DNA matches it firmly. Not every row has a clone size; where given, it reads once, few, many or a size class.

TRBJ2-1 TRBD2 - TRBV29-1 TGCAGCGTTTCTAGCGGGGGGGCCTCCTACAATGAGCAGTTCTTC CSVSSGGASYNEQFF
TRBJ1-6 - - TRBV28 TGTGCCAGCAGTTCAAGAGGGAGGAATTCACCCCTCCACTTT CASSSRGRNSPLHF
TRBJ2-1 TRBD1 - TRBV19 TGTGCCAGTAGCGACAGGGGTTCCTACAATGAGCAGTTCTTC CASSDRGSYNEQFF
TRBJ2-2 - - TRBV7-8 TGTGCCAGCAGCACCACAGGGGAGGCCGGGGAGCTGTTTTTT CASSTTGEAGELFF
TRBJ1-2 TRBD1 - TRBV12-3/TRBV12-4 TGTGCCAGCAGTTTAGGACAGGGTGGCTACACCTTC CASSLGQGGYTF
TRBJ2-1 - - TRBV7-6 TGTGCCAGCAGCTTAAAGGAGAATGAGCAGTTCTTC CASSLKENEQFF
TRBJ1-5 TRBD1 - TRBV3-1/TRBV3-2 TGTGCCAGCAGCCAGTCGCTGGACAGGGGGAGCAATCAGCCCCAGCATTTT CASSQSLDRGSNQPQHF
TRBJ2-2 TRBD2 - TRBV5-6 TGTGCCAGCAGCTCCCGGGGAGGGCCGGGCGGGGAGCTGTTTTTT CASSSRGGPGGELFF
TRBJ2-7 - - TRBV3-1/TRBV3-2 TGTGCCAGCAGCCTAAACGGGAGAATACACGAGCAGTACTTC CASSLNGRIHEQYF
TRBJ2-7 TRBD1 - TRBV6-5 TGTGCCAGCAGTTACTCGAGGACAGGGAGCTCCTACGAGCAGTACTTC CASSYSRTGSSYEQYF
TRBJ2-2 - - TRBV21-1 TGTGCCAGCAGCAAAGTTGGGTTCGACAGAGCGAACACCGGGGAGCTGTTTTTT CASSKVGFDRANTGELFF
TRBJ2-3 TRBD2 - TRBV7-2 TGTGCCAGCAGCCCCGGGGGGGGAACAGATACGCAGTATTTT CASSPGGGTDTQYF
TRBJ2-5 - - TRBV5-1 TGCGCCAGCAGCGAGGGCGCCCGAGAGACCCAGTACTTC CASSEGARETQYF
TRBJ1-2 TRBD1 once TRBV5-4 TGTGCCAGCAGCTTGTACTCAGCCGGGACAGGGGGCTATGGCTACACCTTC CASSLYSAGTGGYGYTF
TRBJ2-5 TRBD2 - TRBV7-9 TGTGCCAGCAGCTTAAAGCGGGGGGGCCCTGAGACCCAGTACTTC CASSLKRGGPETQYF
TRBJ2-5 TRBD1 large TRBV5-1 TGCGCCAGCAGCTCGTGGACAGGGGTAGGAGAGACCCAGTACTTC CASSSWTGVGETQYF
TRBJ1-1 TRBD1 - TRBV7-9 TGTGCCAGCAGCTTAGAGGCAGGGGGCCGAACTGAAGCTTTCTTT CASSLEAGGRTEAFF
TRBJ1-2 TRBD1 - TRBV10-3 TGTGCCATTCTAACCCGGGACAGGGGGCACAACTATGGCTACACCTTC CAILTRDRGHNYGYTF
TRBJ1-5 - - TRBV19 TGTGCCAGTACCGATATGGGACAATATAGCAATCAGCCCCAGCATTTT CASTDMGQYSNQPQHF
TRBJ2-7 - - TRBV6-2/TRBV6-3 TGTGCCAGCAGTTACGTCGGGGGGCCTCGGTACTTC CASSYVGGPRYF
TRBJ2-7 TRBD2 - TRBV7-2 TGTGCCAGCAGCTTCGGAAGCGGGAGCGAGCAGTACTTC CASSFGSGSEQYF
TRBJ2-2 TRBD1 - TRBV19 TGTGCCAGTAGTTACCGGGACAGGGGGTCCGGGGAGCTGTTTTTT CASSYRDRGSGELFF
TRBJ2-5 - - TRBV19 TGTGCCAGTAGTGTGACTAGAGGGCAAGAGACCCAGTACTTC CASSVTRGQETQYF
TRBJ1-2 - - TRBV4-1 TGCGCCAGCAGCCACGAGGGGGGGGAGTATGGCTACACCTTC CASSHEGGEYGYTF
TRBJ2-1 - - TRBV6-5 TGTGCCAGCAGTTTCCTCAATGAGCAGTTCTTC CASSFLNEQFF
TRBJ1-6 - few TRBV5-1 TGCGCCAGCAGCTTGTCCTCCGGGACTCAGAATTCACCCCTCCACTTT CASSLSSGTQNSPLHF
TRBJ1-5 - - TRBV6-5 TGTGCCAGCAGTTACCCCCGCAGCGATGGTAATCAGCCCCAGCATTTT CASSYPRSDGNQPQHF
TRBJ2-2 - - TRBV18 TGTGCCAGCTCGTCGGGACAAACCGGGGAGCTGTTTTTT CASSSGQTGELFF
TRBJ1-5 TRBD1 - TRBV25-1 TGTGCCAGCAGTTTGACAGGGGGCAATCAGCCCCAGCATTTT CASSLTGGNQPQHF
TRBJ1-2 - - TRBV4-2 TGTGCCAGCACCCCCGGGAGGGCGCCGGACTATGGCTACACCTTC CASTPGRAPDYGYTF
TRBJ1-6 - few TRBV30 TGTGCCTGGAGTCCCAGGGGTCGGGGTTCACCCCTCCACTTT CAWSPRGRGSPLHF
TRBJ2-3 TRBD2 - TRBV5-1 TGCGCCCGCAGCTGGGCCGGGCGGGGGGGCAGCACAGATACGCAGTATTTT CARSWAGRGGSTDTQYF
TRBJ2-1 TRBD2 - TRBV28 TGTGCCAGCAGCCCGGGACTAGCGGGAGTCGTTGGGATATACAATGAGCAGTTCTTC CASSPGLAGVVGIYNEQFF
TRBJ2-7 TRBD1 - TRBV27 TGTGCCAGCAGTTTTTGGGGACAGGGCCACGAGCAGTACTTC CASSFWGQGHEQYF
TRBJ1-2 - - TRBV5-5 TGTGCCAGCAGCCCAGACACCTATGGCTACACCTTC CASSPDTYGYTF
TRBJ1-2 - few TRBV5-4 TGTGCCAGCAGCTTGGAGAGGGCGGGGATCTATGGCTACACCTTC CASSLERAGIYGYTF
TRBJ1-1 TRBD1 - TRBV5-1 TGCGCCAGCAGCTTTAAAGGGGGCCGGGGCACTGAAGCTTTCTTT CASSFKGGRGTEAFF
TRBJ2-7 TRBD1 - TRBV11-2 TGTGCCAGCAGCTTTCAGAAAGGACAGGGGGCACTCGAGCAGTACTTC CASSFQKGQGALEQYF
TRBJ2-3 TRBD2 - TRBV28 TGTGCCAGCAGCGACCACGGGAGGGCCTATGGAGATACGCAGTATTTT CASSDHGRAYGDTQYF
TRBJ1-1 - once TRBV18 TGTGCCAGCTCACCACCGTCACAGAACACTGAAGCTTTCTTT CASSPPSQNTEAFF
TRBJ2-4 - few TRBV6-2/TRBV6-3 TGTGCCAGCAGTTGGAATAGTCAACAGGGAGCCAAAAACATTCAGTACTTC CASSWNSQQGAKNIQYF
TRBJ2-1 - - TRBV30 TGTGCCTGCAGGGGGCGGGAGTTCTCCTCCTACAATGAGCAGTTCTTC CACRGREFSSYNEQFF
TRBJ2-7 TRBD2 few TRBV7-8 TGTGCCAGCAATAGACCCCCTGGACTAGCGGGGAATTACGAGCAGTACTTC CASNRPPGLAGNYEQYF
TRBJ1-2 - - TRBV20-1 TGCAGTGCTCGTTCCGACAAGGGCTACACCTTC CSARSDKGYTF
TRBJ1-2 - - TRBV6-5 TGTGCCAGCAGCCTCAGGGCGCAGAACTATGGCTACACCTTC CASSLRAQNYGYTF